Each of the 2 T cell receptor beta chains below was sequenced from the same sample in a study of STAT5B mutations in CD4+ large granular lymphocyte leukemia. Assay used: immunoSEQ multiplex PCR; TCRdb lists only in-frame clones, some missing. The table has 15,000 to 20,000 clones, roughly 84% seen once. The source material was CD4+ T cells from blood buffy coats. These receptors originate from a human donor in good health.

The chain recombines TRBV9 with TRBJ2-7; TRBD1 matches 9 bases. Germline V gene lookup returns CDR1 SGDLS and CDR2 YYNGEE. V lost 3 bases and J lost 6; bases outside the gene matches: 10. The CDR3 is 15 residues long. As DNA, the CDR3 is TGTGCCAGCAGCGCCCAGCCGGGACAGGGATCCGAGCAGTACTTC. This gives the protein CASSAQPGQGSEQYF.

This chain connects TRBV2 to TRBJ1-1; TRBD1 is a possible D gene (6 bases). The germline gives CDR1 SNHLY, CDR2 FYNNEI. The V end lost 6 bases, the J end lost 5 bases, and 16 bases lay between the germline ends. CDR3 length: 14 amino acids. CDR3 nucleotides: TGTGCCAGCAGCGGACAGTACATAGGGACTGAAGCTTTCTTT. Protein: CASSGQYIGTEAFF.